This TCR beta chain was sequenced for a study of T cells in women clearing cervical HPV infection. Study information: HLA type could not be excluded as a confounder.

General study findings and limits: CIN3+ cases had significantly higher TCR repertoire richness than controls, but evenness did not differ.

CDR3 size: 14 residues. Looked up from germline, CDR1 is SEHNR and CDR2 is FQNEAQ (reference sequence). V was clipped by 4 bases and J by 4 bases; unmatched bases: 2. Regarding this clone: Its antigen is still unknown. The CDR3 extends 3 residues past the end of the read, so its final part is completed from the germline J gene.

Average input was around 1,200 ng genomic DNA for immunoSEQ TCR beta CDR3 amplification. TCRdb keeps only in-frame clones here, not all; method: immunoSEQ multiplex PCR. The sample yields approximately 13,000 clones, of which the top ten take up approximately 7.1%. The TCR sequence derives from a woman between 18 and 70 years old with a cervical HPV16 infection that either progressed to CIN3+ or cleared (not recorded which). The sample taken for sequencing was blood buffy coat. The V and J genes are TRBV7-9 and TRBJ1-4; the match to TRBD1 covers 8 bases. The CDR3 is CASSYDRGNEKLFF. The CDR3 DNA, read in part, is TGTGCCAGCAGCTACGACAGGGGTAATGAAAAA.